Following are 29 T cell receptor beta chains from one sample sequenced in a study of shared clonotypes between healthy human individuals. Cells designated naive CD8 were CD45RO-negative and were positively selected for CCR7, with terminally differentiated effector memory CD45RA+ cells excluded. Clones were sequenced by immunoSEQ multiplex PCR, and TCRdb holds only the in-frame ones, with some missing. The top ten hold 0.85% to 1.3% of the sample, which has some 2 million clones, about 95% seen once. The specimen was naive CD8+ T cells sorted from blood. Source of these receptors: a man younger than 35 in good health.

The gene calls are TRBV5-6 and TRBJ1-4, with a weak D call TRBD1 (6 bases). CDR3 size: 14 residues. V was shortened by 1 base and J by 7 bases, with 11 bases between the two germline ends. Per the germline V gene, CDR1 is SGHDT and CDR2 is YYEEEE. CDR3 in amino acids: CASSLWQGTEKLFF. Here the CDR3 DNA reads TGTGCCAGCAGCTTGTGGCAGGGGACTGAAAAACTGTTTTTT. The full variable domain, its missing parts supplied by reference TRBV5-6 and TRBJ1-4, is DAGVTQSPTHLIKTRGQQVTLRCSPKSGHDTVSWYQQALGQGPQFIFQYYEEEERQRGNFPDRFSGHQFPNYSSELNVNALLLGDSALYLCASSLWQGTEKLFFGSGTQLSVL.

Notes on this clone: In the same sample, other DNA sequences code for this CDR3. The rearrangement links TRBV9 to TRBJ1-5; unclear D gene. From germline, CDR1 is SGDLS and CDR2 YYNGEE. Trimming removed 0 bases at V and 4 bases at J, with 8 bases between. The CDR3 totals 14 residues. The CDR3: CASSVAGGNQPQHF. Here the CDR3 DNA reads TGTGCCAGCAGCGTAGCCGGCGGGAATCAGCCCCAGCATTTT.

The gene calls are TRBV11-2 and TRBJ1-1; no firm D call. Germline V CDR1 and CDR2: SGHAT, FQNNGV. This CDR3 comprises 14 residues. Between the trimmed V and J ends, which lost 3 bases and 6 bases, there was a span of 14 bases. CDR3 sequence: CASSLISVGSEAFF. The DNA of the CDR3 is TGTGCCAGCAGCTTGATTTCAGTTGGCTCTGAAGCTTTCTTT. Combining the CDR3 with reference TRBV11-2 and TRBJ1-1 gives the whole variable domain EAGVAQSPRYKIIEKRQSVAFWCNPISGHATLYWYQQILGQGPKLLIQFQNNGVVDDSQLPKDRFSAERLKGVDSTLKIQPAKLEDSAVYLCASSLISVGSEAFFGQGTRLTVV.

The chain carries TRBV2 and TRBJ1-4; 8 nucleotides agree with TRBD1. V dropped 3 bases and J dropped 1; count of bases not matched to a gene: 10. Germline lookup yields CDR1 SNHLY and CDR2 FYNNEI. There are 18 residues in the CDR3. In nucleotides, the CDR3 is TGTGCCAGCAGTGATGAGGAACAGGGGGTACGAACTAATGAAAAACTGTTTTTT. It encodes CASSDEEQGVRTNEKLFF.

This rearrangement joins TRBV4-1 to TRBJ2-1; D might be TRBD1 (6 bases). Trimming shortened V by 0 bases and J by 9 bases, and 15 bases separated the two germline ends. The CDR3 length is 15 residues. CDR1 is MGHRA and CDR2 is YSYEKL in the germline V gene. This CDR3 reads CASSQDLTGRSEQFF. In nucleotides, the CDR3 is TGCGCCAGCAGCCAAGATCTTACAGGGCGGAGTGAGCAGTTCTTC.

This sequence joins TRBV6-1 and TRBJ1-1, with a weak D call TRBD1 (6 bases). Trimming took 3 bases from V and 0 from J, leaving 11 bases between them. Germline V gene sequence: CDR1 MNHNS, CDR2 SASEGT. The length of the CDR3 is 15 residues. CDR3 sequence (DNA): TGTGCCAGCAGTGACAGACAGGAGATGAACACTGAAGCTTTCTTT. Translation: CASSDRQEMNTEAFF.

The rearrangement uses TRBV7-9 and TRBJ2-1; 12 bases are a match to TRBD2. Trimming removed 5 bases from V and 5 bases from J; junction bases left unmatched: 4. CDR3 length: 15 amino acids. Germline CDR1 is SEHNR and CDR2 is FQNEAQ (reference sequence). In DNA form, the CDR3 reads TGTGCCAGCAGCGGACGGACTAGCGGGGACAATGAGCAGTTCTTC. It specifies CASSGRTSGDNEQFF.

The rearrangement links TRBV4-1 to TRBJ2-7, with 10 bases lining up with TRBD2. V was pared by 3 bases and J by 1 base, with 3 bases of the junction left unmatched. CDR3 size: 15 residues. Germline-derived CDR1 and CDR2 are MGHRA and YSYEKL. Here the CDR3 DNA reads TGCGCCAGCAGCCAGGGGGGACTAGCGTCCTACGAGCAGTACTTC. Its translation is CASSQGGLASYEQYF.

This chain uses TRBV2 with TRBJ2-7, with 9 positions matching TRBD1. The germline V gene has CDR1 SNHLY and CDR2 FYNNEI. The CDR3 length is 14 residues. The V and J ends lost 7 bases and 3 bases, in that order; junction bases with no gene match: 7. The CDR3 DNA is TGTGCCAGCATGGCGGACAGGGGTAACTACGAGCAGTACTTC. This sequence encodes CASMADRGNYEQYF. Based on the CDR3 plus reference TRBV2 and TRBJ2-7, the full variable domain is EPEVTQTPSHQVTQMGQEVILRCVPISNHLYFYWYRQILGQKVEFLVSFYNNEISEKSEIFDDQFSVERPDGSNFTLKIRSTKLEDSAMYFCASMADRGNYEQYFGPGTRLTVT.

About this clone: Sequence at one end of the junction differs from germline and may be a read error. Written as DNA, the CDR3 is TGTGCTAGCAGCTCTAAACGAGGCGAGGGGGAGACCCAGTACTTC. Protein product: CASSSKRGEGETQYF. The chain recombines TRBV7-7 with TRBJ2-5; D is tentatively TRBD1 or TRBD2 (5 bases each). The CDR3 extends over 15 amino acids. Germline assignment: CDR1 SSHAT and CDR2 FNYEAQ (reference sequence).

This chain joins TRBV25-1 and TRBJ1-2; no definite D call. The CDR3 runs 14 residues. Germline V gene sequence: CDR1 MGHDK, CDR2 SYGVNS. V was cut by 5 bases and J by 10 bases, with 20 bases left in between. CDR3 residues: CASSPPGSGRFYTF. The CDR3 region has the DNA TGTGCCAGCAGTCCTCCCGGCTCGGGGAGGTTCTACACCTTC.

The chain recombines TRBV11-2 with TRBJ2-1; 9 nucleotides line up with TRBD2. The CDR3 extends over 17 amino acids. Trimming cost V 1 base and J 2 bases; bases outside gene matches: 6. Germline CDR1 and CDR2: SGHAT and FQNNGV. CDR3 amino acids: CASSLVRGTSPYNEQFF. In nucleotides, the CDR3 is TGTGCCAGCAGCTTAGTGAGGGGGACTAGCCCCTACAATGAGCAGTTCTTC.

The CDR3 nucleotides read TGTGCCAGCAGCTTAACAGGGGGCTATCAGCCCCAGCATTTT. It specifies CASSLTGGYQPQHF. The chain uses TRBV7-8 and TRBJ1-5, with TRBD1 matching 9 bases. The ends lost 2 bases at V and 5 bases at J; junction bases unmatched: 1. This CDR3 has 14 amino acids. Germline V gene lookup returns CDR1 SGHVS and CDR2 FQNEAQ.

The chain employs TRBV19 and TRBJ2-3; no reliable D call. CDR1 LNHDA and CDR2 SQIVND come from the germline V gene (reference sequence). V was shortened by 1 base and J by 2 bases, with 13 bases between the two germline ends. The CDR3 length is 16 residues. Written as DNA, the CDR3 is TGTGCCAGTAGTATAGTCCCCCAATGGGACACAGATACGCAGTATTTT. Its translation is CASSIVPQWDTDTQYF.

This chain uses TRBV6-1 with TRBJ2-2; a weak D match, TRBD2 (5 bases). The V gene's germline CDR1 is MNHNS and CDR2 SASEGT. V lost 2 bases to trimming and J lost 5 bases, with 6 bases between them. The CDR3 totals 13 residues. The chain's CDR3 is CASSETGTGELFF. The CDR3 nucleotides are TGTGCCAGCAGTGAAACGGGGACCGGGGAGCTGTTTTTT.

The J gene is TRBJ2-3, the V gene TRBV7-8; TRBD2 matches 10 bases. The CDR3 totals 17 residues. V was pared by 6 bases and J by 2 bases, with 11 bases of the junction left unmatched. Germline V CDR1 and CDR2: SGHVS, FQNEAQ. CDR3 region: CASSLIPGLADTDTQYF. Written as DNA, the CDR3 is TGTGCCAGCAGTCTTATCCCCGGACTAGCGGACACAGATACGCAGTATTTT.

This sequence joins TRBV6-1 and TRBJ2-7, with D perhaps matching TRBD2 (6 bases). V lost 1 base, J lost 4 bases, and 14 bases lay in between. The CDR3 extends over 15 amino acids. Germline V gene sequence: CDR1 MNHNS, CDR2 SASEGT. The CDR3 bases are TGTGCCAGCAGTGAAGTGTGGGGGGTACGTTACGAGCAGTACTTC. This codes for CASSEVWGVRYEQYF.

The chain employs TRBV5-1 and TRBJ2-7; TRBD1 agrees at 7 bases. From germline, CDR1 is SGHRS and CDR2 YFSETQ. This CDR3 has 12 amino acids. The V and J ends lost 7 bases and 8 bases, in that order; junction bases with no gene match: 9. CDR3 nucleotides: TGCGCCAGCGGCCCGACAGGGCACAAGCAGTACTTC. Translated, it gives CASGPTGHKQYF. The full variable domain, with the rest looked up from reference TRBV5-1 and TRBJ2-7, is KAGVTQTPRYLIKTRGQQVTLSCSPISGHRSVSWYQQTPGQGLQFLFEYFSETQRNKGNFPGRFSGRQFSNSRSEMNVSTLELGDSALYLCASGPTGHKQYFGPGTRLTVT.

This clone appeared once. The J gene is TRBJ2-7, the V gene TRBV9; D gene unclear. The germline V gene has CDR1 SGDLS and CDR2 YYNGEE. CDR3 length: 14 amino acids. V shed 0 bases and J shed 5 bases, with 12 bases lying between them. In DNA, the CDR3 is TGTGCCAGCAGCGTAGGTTCTCCGTTGGACGAGCAGTACTTC. Its translation is CASSVGSPLDEQYF.

This clone was recorded only once. This rearrangement joins TRBV27 to TRBJ2-7; 8 nucleotides agree with TRBD1. Losses at the gene ends were 5 bases for V and 0 bases for J; bases not matched to a gene: 3. Germline V gene data show CDR1 as MNHEY and CDR2 as SMNVEV (reference sequence). CDR3 length: 14 residues. CDR3 protein: CASSLDRVSYEQYF. CDR3 in DNA: TGTGCCAGCAGTCTGGACAGGGTCTCCTACGAGCAGTACTTC.

V usage is TRBV4-3 and J usage is TRBJ2-1; 7 nucleotides line up with TRBD2. The CDR3 consists of 16 residues. Germline V gene lookup returns CDR1 LGHNA and CDR2 YSLEER. The junction had 10 bases not matched to a gene; V was cut back by 0 bases and J by 8 bases. This CDR3 reads CASSQDPGEGSHEQFF. In DNA form, the CDR3 reads TGCGCCAGCAGCCAAGATCCCGGGGAGGGGTCCCATGAGCAGTTCTTC.

This chain uses TRBV13 with TRBJ2-1; D gene unclear. The V end was cut by 4 bases, the J end by 15 bases, with 31 bases between. The CDR3 totals 17 residues. Germline assignment: CDR1 PRHDT and CDR2 FYEKMQ (reference sequence). The CDR3 loop is CASSSPQETFSNDVGFF. The CDR3 DNA is TGTGCCAGCAGCTCACCCCAGGAGACCTTCTCCAATGACGTCGGGTTCTTC.

This chain connects TRBV4-1 to TRBJ2-7, with D perhaps given as TRBD1 or TRBD2 (5 bases each). The CDR3 has 14 amino acids. The germline V gene has CDR1 MGHRA and CDR2 YSYEKL. Trimming pared 1 base from V and 3 bases from J, leaving 10 bases between. DNA for the CDR3: TGCGCCAGCAGCCAAGTTGTGGGGGACTACGAGCAGTACTTC. The encoded protein is CASSQVVGDYEQYF.

The V gene is TRBV5-8, the J gene TRBJ2-2, with 7 bases fitting TRBD2. The V gene end was trimmed by 7 bases and the J gene end by 0 bases; junction bases not matched to a gene: 3. The CDR3 has 14 amino acids. CDR1 SGHTS and CDR2 YDEGEE come from the germline V gene. The CDR3: CASALAANTGELFF. DNA of the CDR3: TGTGCCAGCGCTCTAGCGGCGAACACCGGGGAGCTGTTTTTT. Supplemented by reference TRBV5-8 and TRBJ2-2, the full variable domain reads EAGVTQSPTHLIKTRGQQATLRCSPISGHTSVYWYQQALGLGLQFLLWYDEGEERNRGNFPPRFSGRQFPNYSSELNVNALELEDSALYLCASALAANTGELFFGEGSRLTVL.

The chain has TRBV11-2 and TRBJ2-1; 8 bases line up with TRBD2. Germline CDR1 and CDR2: SGHAT and FQNNGV. Trimming at V came to 5 bases and at J to 4 bases, leaving 10 bases not matched to a gene. This CDR3 region has 16 residues. CDR3 sequence reads: CASSNIAGLGYNEQFF. The CDR3 nucleotides are TGTGCCAGCAGCAACATAGCGGGGTTAGGTTACAATGAGCAGTTCTTC.

A remark on this clone: This CDR3 is also generated by other DNA sequences in the sample. V is TRBV4-1 and J is TRBJ2-7; D remains ambiguous. The CDR3 length is 14 residues. Trimming removed 0 bases at V and 0 bases at J, with 6 bases between. Germline V gene sequence: CDR1 MGHRA, CDR2 YSYEKL. DNA of the CDR3: TGCGCCAGCAGCCAAGAAGGATTCTCCTACGAGCAGTACTTC. It codes for CASSQEGFSYEQYF.

In regard to this clone: The same CDR3 can be traced to other DNA sequences in this sample. The chain links TRBV30 to TRBJ2-2; D is perhaps TRBD1 or TRBD2 (6 bases each). This CDR3 has 15 amino acids. The ends were cut back, 0 bases at V and 2 bases at J, with 10 bases in the middle. Germline CDR1 reads GTSNPN; CDR2 reads SVGIG (reference sequence). The CDR3 reads CAWSVTGANTGELFF. CDR3 coding DNA: TGTGCCTGGAGTGTTACGGGGGCCAACACCGGGGAGCTGTTTTTT.

Comment on this clone: Other DNA variants within this sample encode the same CDR3. The genes are TRBV6-5 and TRBJ2-7; D uncertain. CDR1 and CDR2 (germline): MNHEY, SVGAGI. This CDR3 has 13 residues. V was cut by 2 bases and J by 1 base, with 6 bases left in between. The CDR3 sequence is CASSYGVSYEQYF. CDR3 bases: TGTGCCAGCAGTTACGGGGTGTCCTACGAGCAGTACTTC.

Worth noting for this clone: Other DNA sequences of this sample code for an identical CDR3. The chain is built from TRBV2 and TRBJ1-1, with TRBD1 matching 7 bases. Germline values: CDR1 SNHLY, CDR2 FYNNEI. The V gene end was trimmed by 5 bases and the J gene end by 5 bases; junction bases not matched to a gene: 5. This CDR3 spans 13 amino acids. The CDR3 region is CASSRTGGTEAFF. For the CDR3, the DNA is TGTGCCAGCAGTAGGACAGGCGGGACTGAAGCTTTCTTT.